Presented here are 10 T cell receptor beta chains from one specimen sequenced in a study of OX40 agonist ivuxolimab in advanced cancers. Sequencing used immunoSEQ multiplex PCR; TCRdb keeps in-frame clones, though not all of them. The sample shows about 61,000 clones, 91% of them seen only once. This sample comprised CD4+ or CD8+ T cells sorted from blood, obtained in a trial of the OX40 agonist ivuxolimab. The receptors stem from an adult with an advanced solid tumor such as melanoma, head and neck, liver or kidney cancer.

The chain couples TRBV28 to TRBJ1-6; D perhaps matches TRBD1 (6 bases). The CDR3 is 18 amino acids. Looked up from germline, CDR1 is MDHEN and CDR2 is SYDVKM. The V end lost 6 bases, the J end lost 6 bases, and 24 bases lay between the germline ends. The CDR3 bases are TGTGCCAGCAGCCTCCTTGGGTACCCGGACAGCTCTAATTCACCCCTCCACTTT. Translating gives CASSLLGYPDSSNSPLHF. Supplemented by reference TRBV28 and TRBJ1-6, the full variable domain reads DVKVTQSSRYLVKRTGEKVFLECVQDMDHENMFWYRQDPGLGLRLIYFSYDVKMKEKGDIPEGYSVSREKKERFSLILESASTNQTSMYLCASSLLGYPDSSNSPLHFGNGTRLTVT.

The chain uses TRBV7-8 and TRBJ2-7, with 7 bases that match TRBD1. V gave up 4 bases and J gave up 3 bases; unmatched junction bases: 3. This CDR3 comprises 13 residues. Germline lookup yields CDR1 SGHVS and CDR2 FQNEAQ. CDR3 region: CASSSQGFYEQYF. The CDR3 bases are TGTGCCAGCAGCTCACAGGGGTTCTACGAGCAGTACTTC.

The chain employs TRBV13 and TRBJ1-2; the D gene is possibly TRBD1 (5 bases). The CDR3 covers 13 residues. Trimming cost V 2 bases and J 1 base, with 5 bases left between them. CDR1 is PRHDT, CDR2 FYEKMQ, per germline (reference sequence). Written as DNA, the CDR3 is TGTGCCAGCAGCTTAAGGGGTAACTATGGCTACACCTTC. It codes for CASSLRGNYGYTF.

This chain connects TRBV11-2 to TRBJ1-2, with TRBD1 matching over 7 bases. The CDR3 consists of 14 residues. Per the germline V gene, CDR1 is SGHAT and CDR2 is FQNNGV. The trim removed 6 bases at V and 4 bases at J, leaving 8 bases unmatched. CDR3 DNA sequence: TGTGCCAGCAGTTTGGCCGGGGACAGCTATGGCTACACCTTC. Encoded protein: CASSLAGDSYGYTF. Full variable domain (missing parts from reference TRBV11-2 and TRBJ1-2): EAGVAQSPRYKIIEKRQSVAFWCNPISGHATLYWYQQILGQGPKLLIQFQNNGVVDDSQLPKDRFSAERLKGVDSTLKIQPAKLEDSAVYLCASSLAGDSYGYTFGSGTRLTVV.

The chain employs TRBV7-3 and TRBJ2-1; 7 bases align to TRBD2. There are 13 residues in the CDR3. The germline CDR1 and CDR2 sequences are SGHTA and FQGTGA. V lost 5 bases, J lost 8 bases, and 6 bases stayed unmatched. The CDR3 loop is CASSQGGFDEQFF. CDR3 nucleotide sequence: TGTGCCAGCAGCCAGGGAGGGTTCGATGAGCAGTTCTTC.

The chain uses TRBV7-2 and TRBJ2-1; 13 bases fit TRBD2. After removal of 1 base from V and 4 bases from J, the junction contained 4 bases not matched to a gene. The CDR3 is 17 residues long. The germline V gene encodes CDR1 SGHTA and CDR2 FQGNSA. Here the CDR3 DNA reads TGTGCCAGCAGCTTAGGGTCACTAGCGGGGGGGTACAATGAGCAGTTCTTC. This translates into CASSLGSLAGGYNEQFF.

This clone has only one observation. The rearrangement uses TRBV6-5 and TRBJ2-5, with 7 bases fitting TRBD1. Germline V gene sequence: CDR1 MNHEY, CDR2 SVGAGI. CDR3 length: 12 residues. The J segment lost 4 bases and the V segment lost 7 bases, leaving 3 bases of the junction unmatched. The DNA of the CDR3 is TGTGCCAGCAAGGGGGCCCGAGAGACCCAGTACTTC. Translation gives CASKGARETQYF.

This chain links TRBV2 with TRBJ2-5; D is uncertain. V was shortened by 1 base and J by 5 bases, with 14 bases between the two germline ends. The CDR3 extends over 15 amino acids. Germline assignment: CDR1 SNHLY and CDR2 FYNNEI. The CDR3: CASSEGSGLSETQYF. The DNA for the CDR3 is TGTGCCAGCAGTGAAGGGTCAGGTCTTTCGGAGACCCAGTACTTC.

This sequence joins TRBV11-2 and TRBJ2-7; TRBD1 is a possible D gene (6 bases). Trimming left V 4 bases short and J 6 bases short, with 13 bases between. The CDR3 runs to 13 residues. Germline V gene lookup returns CDR1 SGHAT and CDR2 FQNNGV. DNA of the CDR3: TGTGCCAGCAGCTGGTGGTCAGGGGCCGAGCAGTACTTC. Residues: CASSWWSGAEQYF. Complete variable domain (other parts from reference TRBV11-2 and TRBJ2-7): EAGVAQSPRYKIIEKRQSVAFWCNPISGHATLYWYQQILGQGPKLLIQFQNNGVVDDSQLPKDRFSAERLKGVDSTLKIQPAKLEDSAVYLCASSWWSGAEQYFGPGTRLTVT.

The chain carries TRBV5-4 and TRBJ2-2, with TRBD2 matching over 10 bases. The V gene's germline CDR1 is SGHNT and CDR2 YYREEE (reference sequence). The CDR3 has 18 residues. With 4 bases clipped from V and 6 bases from J, the junction kept 15 bases outside the gene matches. DNA of the CDR3: TGTGCCAGCAGCGGGGCCGGGACTAGCGTAAATACACCCGGGGAGCTGTTTTTT. Residues: CASSGAGTSVNTPGELFF.